The 8 T cell receptor beta chains in this list originate from one sample, sequenced in a study of T cell responses to AZD1222 COVID-19 vaccine. Only in-frame clones appear in the TCRdb table, and some are missing; sequencing was by immunoSEQ multiplex PCR. The sample consists of over 130,000 clones, about 93% of them appearing once. Source: peripheral blood, taken on day 0 of AZD1222 vaccination. Receptors originate from an adult in good health.

The table lists this clone with a count of one. The V gene is TRBV13, the J gene TRBJ2-3; D is ambiguous. Germline V gene data show CDR1 as PRHDT and CDR2 as FYEKMQ (reference sequence). The V end lost 5 bases, the J end lost 0 bases, and 9 bases lay between the germline ends. This CDR3 comprises 14 residues. The CDR3 reads CASSGSTSTDTQYF. Here the CDR3 DNA reads TGTGCCAGCAGCGGCAGTACTAGCACAGATACGCAGTATTTT.

The chain has TRBV11-2 and TRBJ2-1; either TRBD1 or TRBD2 may fit D (5 bases each). The ends were cut back, 5 bases at V and 6 bases at J, with 20 bases in the middle. The germline V gene has CDR1 SGHAT and CDR2 FQNNGV. The CDR3 covers 16 residues. In nucleotides, the CDR3 is TGTGCCAGCAGCACCCTTCTCGGGGCGGTATTCAATGAGCAGTTCTTC. Its protein product is CASSTLLGAVFNEQFF.

J is TRBJ2-3 and V is TRBV7-9, with 9 bases that match TRBD1. The CDR3 has 15 amino acids. V was pared by 5 bases and J by 2 bases, with 5 bases of the junction left unmatched. CDR1 and CDR2 from the germline V gene are SEHNR and FQNEAQ (reference sequence). This CDR3 is CASSVGQGPTDTQYF. The CDR3 DNA is TGTGCCAGCAGCGTGGGACAGGGACCCACAGATACGCAGTATTTT. Together with reference TRBV7-9 and TRBJ2-3, the CDR3 gives the full variable domain: DTGVSQNPRHKITKRGQNVTFRCDPISEHNRLYWYRQTLGQGPEFLTYFQNEAQLEKSRLLSDRFSAERPKGSFSTLEIQRTEQGDSAMYLCASSVGQGPTDTQYFGPGTRLTVL.

The chain has TRBV7-9 and TRBJ2-1; D is perhaps TRBD2 (5 bases). CDR1 SEHNR and CDR2 FQNEAQ come from the germline V gene (reference sequence). This CDR3 has 13 amino acids. Trimming cost V 7 bases and J 8 bases, with 15 bases left between them. CDR3 region: CASIRGDSDEQFF. CDR3 nucleotides: TGTGCCAGCATCCGGGGAGATTCGGATGAGCAGTTCTTC.

V and J are TRBV3-1 (or the pseudogene TRBV3-2) and TRBJ2-7; 8 nucleotides agree with TRBD2. V trimming: 2 bases; J trimming: 4 bases; junction bases outside the gene matches: 10. This CDR3 has 16 amino acids. CDR1 is LGHDT and CDR2 is YNNKEL in the germline V gene (reference sequence). The CDR3, as DNA: TGTGCCAGCAGCCAAATGTCGCTAGCGGGCGTATACGAGCAGTACTTC. Translation: CASSQMSLAGVYEQYF.

The chain links TRBV27 to TRBJ2-2; D is unresolved. Germline loops: CDR1 MNHEY, CDR2 SMNVEV (reference sequence). The CDR3 is 15 residues long. Trimming cost V 3 bases and J 4 bases, with 12 bases left between them. CDR3 in DNA: TGTGCCAGCAGTTTGGACGGGCCGGGCACCGGGGAGCTGTTTTTT. Protein: CASSLDGPGTGELFF.

The gene calls are TRBV19 and TRBJ2-7, with D possibly matching TRBD1 (6 bases). In germline, CDR1 is LNHDA, CDR2 SQIVND (reference sequence). The length of the CDR3 is 11 residues. V dropped 6 bases and J dropped 4 bases, with 7 bases sitting between them. The CDR3 region is CASRQGYEQYF. The DNA of the CDR3 is TGTGCCAGTAGACAGGGATACGAGCAGTACTTC. Using reference TRBV19 and TRBJ2-7 for the parts outside the CDR3, the full variable domain is DGGITQSPKYLFRKEGQNVTLSCEQNLNHDAMYWYRQDPGQGLRLIYYSQIVNDFQKGDIAEGYSVSREKKESFPLTVTSAQKNPTAFYLCASRQGYEQYFGPGTRLTVT.

This sequence joins TRBV4-1 and TRBJ2-5; 12 bases are a match to TRBD1. The CDR3 runs to 22 residues. Germline trimming cut 3 bases from V and 4 bases from J; bases unmatched to any gene: 24. Germline V gene sequence: CDR1 MGHRA, CDR2 YSYEKL. Here the CDR3 reads CASSQGTGGPPRAGGSGETQYF. CDR3 sequence (DNA): TGCGCCAGCAGCCAGGGGACAGGGGGCCCTCCTAGAGCGGGAGGGTCCGGAGAGACCCAGTACTTC.